This note documents a single TCR beta chain sequence. This record belongs to a study of cytomegalovirus exposure and HLA in healthy donors. Generated by immunoSEQ multiplex PCR, the TCRdb table keeps only in-frame clones and is missing some. The sample contains 150,000 to 200,000 clones, roughly 84% of which appear only once. Trimming took off 3 bases at V and 6 bases at J, with 11 bases between the two ends. Germline CDR1 is SNHLY and CDR2 is FYNNEI. This CDR3 has 14 residues. Sequenced input: PBMCs. The rearrangement uses TRBV2 and TRBJ1-4; D is undetermined. The sequence was obtained from a man aged 18 to 35 in good health and CMV-seropositive. CDR3 in DNA: TGTGCCAGCAGTGAGAATTTACGGGATGAAAAACTGTTTTTT. Translated: CASSENLRDEKLFF.